The clone carrying this TCR beta chain has ten or more counts. One entry per CDR3 protein, called by TCRdb with MiXCR from the 5' RACE reads. The sample consists of 70,000 to 85,000 distinct CDR3 sequences, about 12% of them appearing once. The sample belongs to a study of early T cells in non-severe SARS-CoV-2 infection. Germline V CDR1 and CDR2: MNHNS, SASEGT. J was trimmed by 4 bases and V by 4 bases; bases with no gene match: 12. The CDR3 is 16 residues long. The specimen sequenced was whole blood. The clonotype originates from an adult who was a healthcare worker with PCR-confirmed SARS-CoV-2 infection or an uninfected control (not recorded which). V and J are TRBV6-1 and TRBJ1-2; TRBD1 matches 7 bases. CDR3 nucleotide sequence: TGTGCCAGCAGTGTGGGGTCGGAGGGGGCCATCTATGGCTACACCTTC. This translates into CASSVGSEGAIYGYTF.